The 25 T cell receptor beta chains below all came from one sample that was sequenced in a study of blood T cell repertoires in COVID-19. This table comes from immunoSEQ multiplex PCR, and its TCRdb copy is limited to in-frame clones, with some not included. Of fewer than 250,000 clones in the sample, roughly 91% are singletons; the top ten hold around 0.86%. Sequencing input: peripheral blood. The receptors were gathered from a man aged 25-40 years with COVID-19, enrolled during active disease.

The V and J genes are TRBV5-1 and TRBJ2-6; no firm D call. The V gene lost 9 bases and the J gene lost 2 bases, with 12 bases spanning the gap. Germline-derived CDR1 and CDR2 are SGHRS and YFSETQ. This CDR3 region has 14 residues. In DNA form, the CDR3 reads TGCGCCACCGGGTGGGTCCCTGGGGCCAACGTCCTGACTTTC. Translated, it gives CATGWVPGANVLTF.

The V and J genes are TRBV5-4 and TRBJ2-5; 7 bases are shared with TRBD2. The CDR3 has 19 residues. The V and J ends lost 4 bases and 2 bases, in that order; junction bases with no gene match: 20. Germline V CDR1 and CDR2: SGHNT, YYREEE (reference sequence). Written as DNA, the CDR3 is TGTGCCAGCAGCAAATCCGTCCTGGGGGGGGTCACCACGCAAGAGACCCAGTACTTC. Its translation: CASSKSVLGGVTTQETQYF.

This clone was detected only a few times. DNA for the CDR3: TGTGCCAGCAGGAACCGGGACACCTCCTACGAGCAGTACTTC. Its translation is CASRNRDTSYEQYF. This chain links TRBV6-5 with TRBJ2-7; D perhaps matches TRBD1 (6 bases). V was trimmed by 6 bases and J by 0 bases, leaving 12 bases between them. The CDR3 is 14 amino acids. Per germline, CDR1 MNHEY and CDR2 SVGAGI.

The table lists this clone with a count of one. The gene calls are TRBV5-4 and TRBJ2-5; 10 bases are a match to TRBD1. The CDR3 is 15 residues long. The trim removed 3 bases at V and 5 bases at J, leaving 7 bases unmatched. Germline lookup yields CDR1 SGHNT and CDR2 YYREEE (reference sequence). In DNA form, the CDR3 reads TGTGCCAGCAGCTCCAGACAGGGGGCGGGGGAGACCCAGTACTTC. It specifies CASSSRQGAGETQYF.

The chain carries TRBV11-1 and TRBJ1-1; TRBD1 might be the D (5 bases). The V and J ends lost 6 bases and 3 bases respectively, with 8 bases between them. The V gene's germline CDR1 is SGHAT and CDR2 FQDESV (reference sequence). The CDR3 is 12 amino acids. CDR3 sequence reads: CASRRGDTEAFF. CDR3 nucleotides: TGTGCCAGCAGACGGGGGGACACTGAAGCTTTCTTT.

The rearrangement joins TRBV7-9 to TRBJ2-7, with no clear D. The CDR3 loop spans 14 amino acids. V lost 1 base to trimming and J lost 7 bases, with 14 bases between them. Germline CDR1 and CDR2: SEHNR and FQNEAQ (reference sequence). The CDR3 DNA sequence: TGTGCCAGCAGCTTAGTAACCGAGGCCCAGGAGCAGTACTTC. Translating it yields CASSLVTEAQEQYF.

The chain is built from TRBV6-5 and TRBJ1-4; D possibly corresponds to TRBD1 (5 bases). Germline CDR1 is MNHEY and CDR2 is SVGAGI. The V gene lost 7 bases and the J gene lost 7 bases, with 13 bases spanning the gap. The CDR3 has 13 residues. The CDR3 here is CASKRGLVEKLFF. The CDR3 nucleotides are TGTGCCAGCAAGCGGGGGTTGGTTGAAAAACTGTTTTTT.

The J gene is TRBJ1-4, the V gene TRBV7-2; D ambiguous. This CDR3 is built from 13 residues. CDR1 SGHTA and CDR2 FQGNSA come from the germline V gene. The V gene lost 0 bases and the J gene lost 6 bases, with 5 bases spanning the gap. The CDR3 loop reads CASSLASYEKLFF. CDR3 bases: TGTGCCAGCAGCTTAGCCAGTTATGAAAAACTGTTTTTT. The complete variable domain, with remaining parts taken from reference TRBV7-2 and TRBJ1-4, reads GAGVSQSPSNKVTEKGKDVELRCDPISGHTALYWYRQSLGQGLEFLIYFQGNSAPDKSGLPSDRFSAERTGGSVSTLTIQRTQQEDSAVYLCASSLASYEKLFFGSGTQLSVL.

The chain carries TRBV12-2 and TRBJ2-3; the D call of TRBD2 is as the table states it, not checked on the DNA. TRBV12-2 is a listed pseudogene. The CDR3 totals 19 residues. In DNA form, the CDR3 reads TGTGCAAGTCGCTTAGTGTCCTCTTCGCGGGGGGCCGATATAAATACGCAGTATTTT. Translation: CASRLVSSSRGADINTQYF.

A note on this clone: Other nucleotide sequences from this sample produce the same CDR3. The V and J genes are TRBV30 and TRBJ2-7, with D unresolved. Germline-derived CDR1 and CDR2 are GTSNPN and SVGIG (reference sequence). The CDR3 is 11 amino acids. Trimming pared 0 bases from V and 3 bases from J, leaving 3 bases between. The CDR3 coding sequence is TGTGCCTGGAGTGTACTCTACGAGCAGTACTTC. Protein product: CAWSVLYEQYF.

The J gene is TRBJ1-5, the V gene TRBV7-9; 10 nucleotides line up with TRBD1. V was pared by 2 bases and J by 2 bases, with 6 bases of the junction left unmatched. Germline V lookup: CDR1 SEHNR, CDR2 FQNEAQ (reference sequence). The CDR3 length is 17 residues. CDR3 sequence reads: CASSLWDRGRGNQPQHF. For the CDR3, the DNA is TGTGCCAGCAGCTTATGGGACAGGGGTAGGGGCAATCAGCCCCAGCATTTT.

This clone was found a few times. This chain uses TRBV9 with TRBJ2-1, with D possibly matching TRBD1 (6 bases). Per the germline V gene, CDR1 is SGDLS and CDR2 is YYNGEE. The V gene lost 4 bases and the J gene lost 4 bases, with 21 bases spanning the gap. The CDR3 spans 17 residues. CDR3 DNA: TGTGCCAGCAGCCCTCGACAGGACCGGACATCTTACAATGAGCAGTTCTTC. Translating it yields CASSPRQDRTSYNEQFF.

The chain recombines TRBV29-1 with TRBJ2-3, with a tentative D call TRBD1 (6 bases). CDR3 size: 13 residues. V lost 4 bases, J lost 4 bases, and 12 bases lay in between. The V gene's germline CDR1 is SQVTM and CDR2 ANQGSEA. Here the CDR3 reads CSVVWGHADTQYF. The CDR3 bases are TGCAGCGTTGTCTGGGGGCATGCAGATACGCAGTATTTT.

The CDR3 DNA is TGTGCCTGGAGAGGAGGCGGGGCCTACGAGCAGTACTTC. It codes for CAWRGGGAYEQYF. V is TRBV30 and J is TRBJ2-7; D might be TRBD2 (6 bases). Germline V lookup: CDR1 GTSNPN, CDR2 SVGIG (reference sequence). V was shortened by 3 bases and J by 2 bases, with 11 bases between the two germline ends. CDR3 length: 13 residues.

V and J are TRBV7-5 and TRBJ1-3; TRBD1, the table's D call, was not compared with the DNA. TRBV7-5 is designated a pseudogene. This CDR3 is 17 amino acids long. The CDR3 sequence is CVRPHLGQQNSGNTIYF. CDR3 DNA sequence: TGTGTCAGACCTCATTTGGGGCAACAGAACTCTGGAAACACCATATATTTT.

The CDR3: CASSTRTGDGEQYF. The CDR3 DNA is TGTGCCAGTAGTACACGGACAGGGGACGGTGAGCAGTACTTC. The chain couples TRBV19 to TRBJ2-7; TRBD1 matches 9 bases. The CDR3 covers 14 residues. The germline CDR1 and CDR2 sequences are LNHDA and SQIVND (reference sequence). The V segment lost 4 bases and the J segment 7 bases; nucleotides outside the gene matches: 8.

V and J are TRBV3-1 (or the pseudogene TRBV3-2) and TRBJ1-1; D unresolved. CDR3 length: 12 residues. Looked up from germline, CDR1 is LGHDT and CDR2 is YNNKEL (reference sequence). V was pared by 4 bases and J by 6 bases, with 9 bases between. CDR3 amino acids: CASSRRFSEAFF. CDR3 nucleotides: TGTGCCAGCAGCCGGAGATTTTCTGAAGCTTTCTTT.

The J gene is TRBJ2-1, the V gene TRBV4-1; TRBD1 matches at 7 bases. The J segment lost 5 bases and the V segment lost 2 bases, leaving 3 bases of the junction unmatched. CDR3 length: 14 residues. Germline V gene lookup returns CDR1 MGHRA and CDR2 YSYEKL. CDR3 bases: TGCGCCAGCAGCCAACCCGGGACAGACAATGAGCAGTTCTTC. Translated, it gives CASSQPGTDNEQFF.

The chain couples TRBV19 to TRBJ1-2; 10 bases are shared with TRBD1. Germline V gene sequence: CDR1 LNHDA, CDR2 SQIVND (reference sequence). The trim removed 6 bases at V and 0 bases at J, leaving 1 base unmatched. The CDR3 is made up of 14 amino acids. The CDR3, as DNA: TGTGCCAGTAGGGACAGGGGGACTAACTATGGCTACACCTTC. Encoded protein: CASRDRGTNYGYTF.

Worth noting for this clone: The identical CDR3 is also encoded by other nucleotide sequences in the sample. J is TRBJ1-2 and V is TRBV6-5; 7 nucleotides match TRBD1. The V gene's germline CDR1 is MNHEY and CDR2 SVGAGI. The CDR3 totals 13 residues. V trimming: 5 bases; J trimming: 3 bases; junction bases outside the gene matches: 3. CDR3 sequence reads: CASSSTGDYGYTF. The CDR3 DNA reads as TGTGCCAGCAGTAGCACAGGGGACTATGGCTACACCTTC.

As for this clone: Additional DNA sequences in this sample encode the identical CDR3. The chain links TRBV6-5 to TRBJ2-1; 8 bases match TRBD2. V gave up 0 bases and J gave up 7 bases; unmatched junction bases: 5. This CDR3 region has 15 residues. Per the germline V gene, CDR1 is MNHEY and CDR2 is SVGAGI. The CDR3: CASSYSTGGLNEQFF. The CDR3 DNA follows: TGTGCCAGCAGTTACTCGACGGGGGGGCTAAATGAGCAGTTCTTC.

The J gene is TRBJ2-5, the V gene TRBV19; TRBD2 is a possible D gene (5 bases). Trimming stripped 4 bases from V and 1 base from J, with 10 bases between. Germline V gene sequence: CDR1 LNHDA, CDR2 SQIVND (reference sequence). The CDR3 sequence is 14 residues long. The chain's CDR3 is CASSNRLLQETQYF. CDR3 bases: TGTGCCAGTAGTAACCGACTACTCCAAGAGACCCAGTACTTC.

V usage is TRBV5-4 and J usage is TRBJ2-7; TRBD2 matches 7 bases. The V gene end was trimmed by 4 bases and the J gene end by 4 bases; junction bases not matched to a gene: 8. In germline, CDR1 is SGHNT, CDR2 YYREEE (reference sequence). The CDR3 is made up of 14 amino acids. As DNA, the CDR3 is TGTGCCAGCAGCCCCGCAGGGAGGGATTACGAGCAGTACTTC. Translated: CASSPAGRDYEQYF.

This chain connects TRBV4-2 to TRBJ1-6, with D perhaps matching TRBD1 (5 bases). CDR3 length: 17 residues. Germline V lookup: CDR1 LGHNA, CDR2 YNFKEQ. Trimming left V 0 bases short and J 3 bases short, with 12 bases between. The CDR3 region is CASSQEGQGVYNSPLHF. CDR3 coding DNA: TGTGCCAGCAGCCAAGAAGGTCAGGGTGTCTATAATTCACCCCTCCACTTT.

The chain joins TRBV11-2 to TRBJ1-1; 11 bases match TRBD1. CDR3 size: 15 residues. V lost 6 bases and J lost 0; bases outside the gene matches: 3. CDR1 and CDR2 from the germline V gene are SGHAT and FQNNGV. CDR3 in amino acids: CASSGQGALNTEAFF. CDR3 bases: TGTGCCAGCAGTGGACAGGGGGCATTGAACACTGAAGCTTTCTTT. Supplemented by reference TRBV11-2 and TRBJ1-1, the full variable domain reads EAGVAQSPRYKIIEKRQSVAFWCNPISGHATLYWYQQILGQGPKLLIQFQNNGVVDDSQLPKDRFSAERLKGVDSTLKIQPAKLEDSAVYLCASSGQGALNTEAFFGQGTRLTVV.